The sequence of this T cell receptor beta chain was determined in a study of a mutant IDH1 vaccine in newly diagnosed glioma. The method was immunoSEQ multiplex PCR; TCRdb's version includes in-frame clones alone and lacks a portion of them. The data show roughly 36,000 clones, roughly 88% seen once. Time point: week 23, last vaccination. Doses consisted of 300 ug of mutant IDH1 20-mer peptide each, paired with topical imiquimod. This clone was seen more than once but under ten times. As yet, its antigen is unknown. Per germline, CDR1 SGHTA and CDR2 FQGTGA. This CDR3 spans 14 amino acids. The V end was cut by 5 bases, the J end by 0 bases, with 8 bases between.

The chain uses TRBV7-3 and TRBJ1-3; D remains ambiguous. The source was PBMCs, collected from a glioma patient whose treatment included an IDH1 peptide vaccine. The sequence was collected from a man in his forties with glioma. Here the CDR3 reads CASSVDYSGNTIYF. Here the CDR3 DNA reads TGTGCCAGCAGCGTTGATTACTCTGGAAACACCATATATTTT.